A selection of T cell receptor beta chains follows, all from one sample in a study of blood T cell repertoires in COVID-19. Libraries were prepared by immunoSEQ multiplex PCR; TCRdb keeps only in-frame clonotypes and omits some of them. This table holds 120,000 or so clones, 69% found once. The sequenced sample consisted of peripheral blood. The source is a woman in her 70s with acute or convalescent COVID-19. The CDR3 runs from the conserved cysteine through the conserved F or W. Fields, in order: J gene, V gene, D gene, clone size, CDR3 protein, CDR3 DNA. The D gene is left open where the match is weak. Clone size is given for some rows only: seen once, a few or many times, or a class if the clone is expanded.

TRBJ2-1 | TRBV6-5 | NA | NA | CASSYSGGLGEQFF | TGTGCCAGCAGTTACTCGGGCGGGCTAGGTGAGCAGTTCTTC
TRBJ2-1 | TRBV7-9 | TRBD1 | NA | CASSLGGTGGYNEQFF | TGTGCCAGCAGCTTAGGGGGGACAGGGGGCTACAATGAGCAGTTCTTC
TRBJ2-1 | TRBV4-3 | TRBD1 | NA | CASSQDLGTDNEQFF | TGCGCCAGCAGCCAAGATCTAGGGACAGACAATGAGCAGTTCTTC
TRBJ1-1 | TRBV29-1 | NA | NA | CSGRGLNTEAFF | TGCAGCGGCCGAGGGCTGAACACTGAAGCTTTCTTT
TRBJ2-7 | TRBV12-5 | TRBD1 | NA | CASGLATGTAKVAYYEQYF | TGTGCTAGTGGTTTGGCCACCGGGACAGCAAAAGTCGCATACTACGAGCAGTACTTC
TRBJ1-1 | TRBV5-1 | TRBD1 | NA | CASSLGQGGWGTEAFF | TGCGCCAGCAGCCTGGGACAGGGGGGTTGGGGCACTGAAGCTTTCTTT
TRBJ2-2 | TRBV9 | TRBD2 | NA | CASSTRPTSGRDTGELFF | TGTGCCAGCAGCACCCGACCCACTAGCGGGAGGGACACCGGGGAGCTGTTTTTT
TRBJ1-4 | TRBV21-1 | NA | NA | CASSKVKTVNEKLFF | TGTGCCAGCAGCAAAGTTAAAACAGTTAATGAAAAACTGTTTTTT
TRBJ1-5 | TRBV11-2 | TRBD1 | few | CASSLGLGQGNQPQHF | TGTGCCAGCAGCTTAGGCCTCGGACAGGGCAATCAGCCCCAGCATTTT
TRBJ2-6 | TRBV2 | NA | NA | CASSARWAESETSGANVLTF | TGTGCCAGCAGTGCCCGATGGGCAGAGAGTGAAACCTCTGGGGCCAACGTCCTGACTTTC
TRBJ2-7 | TRBV7-9 | NA | NA | CASSSPDRGTYEQYF | TGTGCCAGCAGCTCCCCGGACCGAGGGACCTACGAGCAGTACTTC
TRBJ2-7 | TRBV6-5 | NA | NA | CASNLQSGLGEQYF | TGTGCCAGCAACCTCCAGTCAGGTTTGGGCGAGCAGTACTTC
TRBJ2-3 | TRBV9 | NA | NA | CASSGQGYTDTQYF | TGTGCCAGCAGCGGGCAGGGATACACAGATACGCAGTATTTT
TRBJ1-1 | TRBV11-2 | NA | NA | CASSFNLGGDTEAFF | TGTGCCAGCAGCTTCAATTTGGGGGGGGACACTGAAGCTTTCTTT
TRBJ2-7 | TRBV9 | NA | NA | CASSVGQGKGYEQYF | TGTGCCAGCAGCGTGGGCCAGGGAAAGGGCTACGAGCAGTACTTC
TRBJ2-3 | TRBV12-5 | NA | NA | CASGLGGSATDTQYF | TGTGCTAGTGGTTTGGGCGGTAGTGCCACAGATACGCAGTATTTT
TRBJ2-7 | TRBV5-6 | NA | NA | CASSFPQGSYGQYF | TGTGCCAGCAGCTTTCCTCAGGGTTCTTACGGGCAGTACTTC
TRBJ1-4 | TRBV4-3 | NA | few | CASSQGRTATNEKLFF | TGCGCCAGCAGCCAAGGGAGAACTGCAACTAATGAAAAACTGTTTTTT